Sequencing of this T cell receptor (beta chain) was carried out in a study of CD8 T cells in Susac syndrome. While CD8+ and CD4+ T cells were isolated negatively, TEMRA cells were enriched by FACS. With random hexamers, about 0.5 to 1 ug RNA was reverse transcribed. MiXCR, applied by TCRdb to the immunoSEQ multiplex PCR reads, yields one record per CDR3 protein. Among some 190,000 distinct CDR3 sequences listed, under 95% were seen once. V was shortened by 5 bases and J by 3 bases, with 16 bases between the two germline ends. CDR3 length: 14 amino acids. Germline lookup yields CDR1 SQVTM and CDR2 ANQGSEA.

The specimen was CD4+ T cells from PBMCs. This sequence joins TRBV29-1 and TRBJ2-5; D is ambiguous. This TCR was recovered from a human donor in good health. This chain's CDR3 is CSVLPPGPEETQYF. The CDR3 nucleotides are TGCAGCGTTCTTCCCCCTGGGCCAGAAGAGACCCAGTACTTC.